This TCR beta chain was identified during a study of beta chain features in type 1 diabetes. Background on the study: Patients shared similar age, gender and cell yields with healthy donors.

Comments on this clone: This may be a read error, as it is one base from a much larger clone.

Reverse transcription of all isolated RNA meant that expressed TCRB transcripts were sequenced. Clones were read by immunoSEQ multiplex PCR, and TCRdb kept only the in-frame ones, dropping some. In the table there are roughly 300,000 clones, approximately 15% of which are singletons. Material for sequencing was central memory CD4+ T cells from blood. This clonotype was obtained from a man in his thirties or forties in good health.

CDR3 DNA sequence: TGTGCCAGCAGCCCCGGGCACTCCTACGAGCAGTACTTC. Its translation: CASSPGHSYEQYF. The chain combines TRBV5-6 with TRBJ2-7; D ambiguous. This CDR3 is 13 amino acids long. V lost 4 bases to trimming and J lost 0 bases, with 8 bases between them. Per the germline V gene, CDR1 is SGHDT and CDR2 is YYEEEE.